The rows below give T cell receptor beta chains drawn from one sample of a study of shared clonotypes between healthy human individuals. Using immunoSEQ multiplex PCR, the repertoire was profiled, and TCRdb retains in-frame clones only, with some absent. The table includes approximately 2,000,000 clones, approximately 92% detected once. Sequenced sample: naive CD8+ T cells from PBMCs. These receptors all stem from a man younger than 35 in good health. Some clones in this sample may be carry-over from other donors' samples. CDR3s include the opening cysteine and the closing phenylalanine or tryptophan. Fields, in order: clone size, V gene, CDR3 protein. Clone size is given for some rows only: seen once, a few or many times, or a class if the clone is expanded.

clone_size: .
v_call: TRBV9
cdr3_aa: CASSVLRSFRDTGELFF

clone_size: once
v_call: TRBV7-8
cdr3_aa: CASSPGGTYTYNEQFF

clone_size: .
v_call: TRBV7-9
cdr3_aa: CASSPPDRSDYGYTF

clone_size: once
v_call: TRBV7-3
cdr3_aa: CASSPRTGYGYTF

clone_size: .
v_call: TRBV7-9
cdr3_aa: CASSRGRTRSYNEQFF

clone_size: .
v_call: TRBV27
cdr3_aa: CASSSIRTGDEQYF

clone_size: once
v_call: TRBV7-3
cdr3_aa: CASSRGLAGVETQYF

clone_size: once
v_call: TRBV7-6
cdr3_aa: CASSSTGEGLNEKLFF

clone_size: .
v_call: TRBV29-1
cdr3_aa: CSVELIGDSPADEQFF

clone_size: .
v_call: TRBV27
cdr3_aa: CASSYSSGRVAYEQYF

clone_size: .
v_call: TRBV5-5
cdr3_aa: CASSPGLAGAEEQYF

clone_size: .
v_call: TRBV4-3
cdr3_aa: CASSQLRDGGYTF

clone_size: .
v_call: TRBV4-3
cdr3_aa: CASSQNVRAFNTEAFF

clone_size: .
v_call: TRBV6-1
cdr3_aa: CASSGTSGSTSFQQYF

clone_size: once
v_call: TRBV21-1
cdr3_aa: CASSKAMGLYEQYF

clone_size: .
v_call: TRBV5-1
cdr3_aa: CASSFAGFAYEQYF